A selection of T cell receptor beta chains follows, all from one sample in a study of shared clonotypes between healthy human individuals. The assay was immunoSEQ multiplex PCR, and TCRdb's table has in-frame clones only and misses some. The table lists about 2.4 million clones, more than 85% of them singletons. The material sequenced was naive CD4+ T cells from PBMCs. The receptors here all came from a young man in good health. Some clones in this sample may be carry-over from other donors' samples. Each CDR3 is given with its conserved first and last residue. The D gene is left open where the match is weak. Not all rows give a size; the values are once, few, many and, for expanded clones, a class.

NA	TRBV9	TRBJ1-3	NA	TGTGCCAGCAGCGTGTCAGGCGGGGCCTCTGGAAACACCATATATTTT	CASSVSGGASGNTIYF
once	TRBV15	TRBJ2-3	TRBD1	TGTGCCACCAGCAGAGATTCAGGACAGGGAAGCACCACAGATACGCAGTATTTT	CATSRDSGQGSTTDTQYF
NA	TRBV4-2	TRBJ2-1	NA	TGTGCCAGCAGCCAAGAAATTCCCGAGAGCTCCTACAATGAGCAGTTCTTC	CASSQEIPESSYNEQFF
NA	TRBV11-2	TRBJ2-1	TRBD2	TGTGCCAGCGCGTTAGCGGGAGGGTTCTACAATGAGCAGTTCTTC	CASALAGGFYNEQFF
NA	TRBV29-1	TRBJ1-4	TRBD1	TGCAGCGCCCAAAACAGGGGTGGAGAAAAACTGTTTTTT	CSAQNRGGEKLFF
NA	TRBV6-1	TRBJ2-1	TRBD2	TGTGCCAGCAGTGCCGGGACTAGCGGCGACAATGAGCAGTTCTTC	CASSAGTSGDNEQFF
NA	TRBV12-2	TRBJ2-1	NA	TGTGCAAGTCGCTTAGCACTAAACCGACAGGGAGGGTCCTACAATGAGCAGTTCTTC	CASRLALNRQGGSYNEQFF
NA	TRBV6-1	TRBJ2-3	NA	TGTGCCAGCGGCCTCGATAGCACAGATACGCAGTATTTT	CASGLDSTDTQYF
NA	TRBV5-6	TRBJ2-7	NA	NA	CASSFGSGGEQYF
NA	TRBV19	TRBJ1-5	NA	TGTGCCAGTAGTATAGGCCTGCCCAATCAGCCCCAGCATTTT	CASSIGLPNQPQHF
NA	TRBV5-8	TRBJ1-1	NA	TGTGCCAGCAGCTTGGTTAGGGGTCCCACTGAAGCTTTCTTT	CASSLVRGPTEAFF
NA	TRBV27	TRBJ2-1	NA	TGTGCCAGCAGTTCCTGGCCCCCCGCCGACAATGAGCAGTTCTTC	CASSSWPPADNEQFF
NA	TRBV2	TRBJ2-7	TRBD1	TGTGCCAGCAGTTCCGGGACAGGGACGTCCGACGAGCAGTACTTC	CASSSGTGTSDEQYF
NA	TRBV7-3	TRBJ2-1	TRBD1	TGTGCCAGCAGCTTAGAGACAGGGGACACCTACAATGAGCAGTTCTTC	CASSLETGDTYNEQFF